This TCR beta chain was found in a study of shared clonotypes between healthy human individuals. CDR1 and CDR2 (germline): SGDLS, YYNGEE. Trimming removed 4 bases from V and 3 bases from J; junction bases left unmatched: 6. There are 14 residues in the CDR3. CD45RO-negative, CCR7-positively selected cells formed the naive CD8 fraction, excluding terminally differentiated effector memory CD45RA+ cells. It was at deep level that the assay was run. The method was immunoSEQ multiplex PCR; TCRdb's version includes in-frame clones alone and lacks a portion of them. This table has about 680,000 clones, roughly nine tenths appearing once.

The receptor's source is a man younger than 40 in good health. The sample was naive CD8+ T cells sorted from blood. The rearrangement uses TRBV9 and TRBJ2-7; 8 bases fit TRBD1. In DNA form, the CDR3 reads TGTGCCAGCAGCTCCTTTACAGGGGGCTACGAGCAGTACTTC. It translates to CASSSFTGGYEQYF.